This T cell receptor (beta chain) originates from a study of blood T cell repertoires in COVID-19. Looking at the study overall: Both acute and convalescent COVID-19 samples were obtained from the United States, Italy and Spain. T cells, B-cell-depleted T cells, or PBMCs provided the cDNA or gDNA that served as material.

Per the original methods: Reference gene primer amplification yielded estimated nucleated cell counts. TCRdb's copy holds only in-frame clones and misses some; the assay was immunoSEQ multiplex PCR. From that table come the V and J calls and clone size; the DNA was used to work out D and trimming. The table records roughly 250,000 clones, about four fifths of them present only once. Between the trimmed V and J ends, which lost 5 bases and 1 base, there was a span of 18 bases. CDR1 and CDR2 (germline): PRHDT, FYEKMQ (reference sequence). CDR3 length: 16 amino acids. This clone occurred a few times. The clonotype comes from a woman of 80 years or more with acute or convalescent COVID-19. Sequenced: peripheral blood. This chain connects TRBV13 to TRBJ2-7, with D maybe TRBD2 (6 bases). The CDR3 DNA reads as TGTGCCAGCAGCCCCCCCGGGAGCGGGCTTTCCTACGAGCAGTACTTC. This encodes CASSPPGSGLSYEQYF.